Listed below are T cell receptor beta chains from one sample, sequenced in a study of T cells after yellow fever vaccination. MiXCR, applied by TCRdb to the 5' RACE reads, yields one record per CDR3 protein. The table includes approximately 70,000 distinct CDR3 sequences, approximately 6.1% detected once. This specimen was CD8+ T cells sorted from PBMCs, taken approximately 47 days after the first yellow fever vaccination. Source of these receptors: a man between 18 and 29 years old who received the YFV17D yellow fever vaccine. The CDR3 runs from the conserved cysteine through the conserved F or W. Fields, in order: J gene, CDR3 length, clone size, V gene, D gene, CDR3 DNA, CDR3 protein. D genes are given only for firm matches. Size values are once, few and many counts, or a class for expanded clones, and some rows have none.

TRBJ1-1 12 many TRBV29-1 . TGCAGCGTTCTCAGGAGAGTGACTGAAGCTTTCTTT CSVLRRVTEAFF
TRBJ1-1 16 . TRBV27 . TGTGCCAGCAGTCCCACGCCACAGGGAAGCTTCACTGAAGCTTTCTTT CASSPTPQGSFTEAFF
TRBJ2-3 18 few TRBV4-2 TRBD2 TGTGCCAGCAGCCAAACCACTAGCGGGGGGGGGAACACAGATACGCAGTATTTT CASSQTTSGGGNTDTQYF
TRBJ1-1 15 many TRBV6-5 . TGTGCCAGCAGTTCGCAGGGAGTTCTTTACACTGAAGCTTTCTTT CASSSQGVLYTEAFF
TRBJ2-3 18 many TRBV5-1 TRBD1 TGCGCCAGCAGCTTGGGGACAGGGTTCGAGAGGGCCACAGATACGCAGTATTTT CASSLGTGFERATDTQYF
TRBJ2-1 13 many TRBV6-2/TRBV6-3 TRBD1 TGTGCCAGCAGAGGGGGCCAAGGTCAAGAGCAGTTCTTC CASRGGQGQEQFF
TRBJ2-3 14 few TRBV5-4 . TGTGCCAGCAGCTTGGGGACTAGCACAGATACGCAGTATTTT CASSLGTSTDTQYF
TRBJ2-3 15 many TRBV6-1 TRBD2 TGTGCCAGCAGCAACACTGCGGGGGGCACAGATACGCAGTATTTT CASSNTAGGTDTQYF
TRBJ2-3 19 few TRBV11-2 TRBD2 TGTGCCAGCAGCTTTTCTTTTGGGAGCGGGGCTAGGCCCGCAGATACGCAGTATTTT CASSFSFGSGARPADTQYF
TRBJ1-6 15 many TRBV4-1 . TGCGCCAGCAGCCATCTCCAGGCAGAGAATTCACCCCTCCACTTT CASSHLQAENSPLHF
TRBJ1-1 17 many TRBV6-5 TRBD1 TGTGCCAGCAGTTACGCCCTACTTGGGACAGGGGGCACTGAAGCTTTCTTT CASSYALLGTGGTEAFF
TRBJ2-7 13 many TRBV4-3 TRBD1 TGCGCCAGCAGCCTTCGACAGGGGTACGAGCAGTACTTC CASSLRQGYEQYF
TRBJ2-3 14 few TRBV29-1 . TGCAGCGTTGGGAGTGCCAGATTCACAGATACGCAGTATTTT CSVGSARFTDTQYF
TRBJ2-5 16 many TRBV7-6 TRBD1 TGTGCCAGCAGCTCAGGGTTGACAGGGAGTAGGGAGACCCAGTACTTC CASSSGLTGSRETQYF
TRBJ1-5 14 few TRBV12-3/TRBV12-4 . TGTGCCAGCAGTTTCGGGGCGGAGAATCAGCCCCAGCATTTT CASSFGAENQPQHF
TRBJ2-1 14 many TRBV9 . TGTGCCAGCAGCGTAGATGGGACGTACAATGAGCAGTTCTTC CASSVDGTYNEQFF
TRBJ1-4 15 many TRBV5-6 . TGTGCCAGCAGCCGAGGCAGGAGCTCTAATGAAAAACTGTTTTTT CASSRGRSSNEKLFF
TRBJ2-3 16 . TRBV9 TRBD1 TGTGCCAGCAGCCCACCGACAGGGGGCCGGACAGATACGCAGTATTTT CASSPPTGGRTDTQYF
TRBJ2-2 15 . TRBV7-9 TRBD1 TGTGCCAGCAGCTCCTCCAGGGGGCTGGACGGGGAGCTGTTTTTT CASSSSRGLDGELFF
TRBJ2-3 14 many TRBV29-1 . TGCAGCGTTGACGAGGCGGGGCACACAGATACGCAGTATTTT CSVDEAGHTDTQYF
TRBJ1-2 13 many TRBV7-8 . TGTGCCAGCAGCTTAGACAGTAACTATGGCTACACCTTC CASSLDSNYGYTF
TRBJ1-1 12 . TRBV5-1 . TGCGCCAGCAGCTTGGGGAGGACTGAAGCTTTCTTT CASSLGRTEAFF
TRBJ2-7 13 many TRBV5-8 . TGTGCCAGCAGATTAGCAGAGAGTTACGAGCAGTACTTC CASRLAESYEQYF
TRBJ1-1 13 few TRBV5-1 . TGCGCCAGCCCATCGGAGGGGCGGACTGAAGCTTTCTTT CASPSEGRTEAFF
TRBJ1-5 16 many TRBV4-1 . TGCGCCAGCAGCCAAGAAAACAGGCAAGGCAATCAGCCCCAGCATTTT CASSQENRQGNQPQHF
TRBJ2-5 16 many TRBV28 . TGTGCCAGCAGTAGCAGGGGCCTATCGGTTTTAGAGACCCAGTACTTC CASSSRGLSVLETQYF
TRBJ2-7 13 . TRBV13 TRBD1 TGTGCCAGCAGCCTCGGACAGGTCGGCGAGCAGTACTTC CASSLGQVGEQYF
TRBJ1-2 11 . TRBV29-1 TRBD1 TGCAGCCTACAGACAGGGGACGGCTACACCTTC CSLQTGDGYTF
TRBJ2-5 14 few TRBV5-6 . TGTGCCAGCAGCCCAAGGCTGGGGAGCGAGACCCAGTACTTC CASSPRLGSETQYF
TRBJ2-1 16 many TRBV4-2 . TGTGCCAGCAGCCAAGATGGGGAGACGGGGTACAATGAGCAGTTCTTC CASSQDGETGYNEQFF
TRBJ1-6 16 many TRBV12-3/TRBV12-4 TRBD1 TGTGCCAGCAGTTCGCCCCAGGGGGTCATTAGCCCACCCCTCCACTTT CASSSPQGVISPPLHF
TRBJ1-5 12 . TRBV6-2/TRBV6-3 . TGTGCCAGCAGGGCTATCTGGGAGCCCCAGCATTTT CASRAIWEPQHF
TRBJ2-2 14 many TRBV15 . TGTGCCACCAGCAGAGATTTGGGGGGCGGGGAGCTGTTTTTT CATSRDLGGGELFF